The 22 T cell receptor beta chains below were found in one sample sequenced in a study of T-cell reconstitution after alpha-beta-depleted transplantation in children. Unique molecular identifiers were built into the TCRbeta library. Using its own MiXCR run on the PCR reads, TCRdb lists one record per CDR3 protein. The data show about 500,000 distinct CDR3 sequences, about 30% seen once. The sample in question was PBMCs from the stem cell graft donor, obtained from the stem cell graft. The receptor set was obtained from a human donor who donated a stem cell graft to a child with aplastic anemia.

CDR3 residues: CASSDSIGGGKQYF. The CDR3 region has the DNA TGTGCCAGCAGTGACTCGATCGGAGGGGGTAAGCAGTACTTC. The chain combines TRBV6-4 with TRBJ2-7; the D call may be TRBD1 or TRBD2 (6 bases each). The CDR3 is 14 amino acids. The germline V and J ends were trimmed by 0 bases and 8 bases, with 14 bases remaining between them. Germline assignment: CDR1 MRHNA and CDR2 SNTAGT.

This clonotype has just a few counts. The chain links TRBV10-2 to TRBJ2-7; D uncertain. The CDR3 is 12 amino acids. Germline V lookup: CDR1 WSHSY, CDR2 SAAADI. Trimming took off 3 bases at V and 1 base at J, with 4 bases between the two ends. The CDR3 sequence is CASSDGSYEQYV. CDR3 coding DNA: TGCGCCAGCAGTGATGGATCCTACGAGCAGTACGTC.

This clonotype showed up just a few times. The chain combines TRBV7-2 with TRBJ2-5; 9 nucleotides agree with TRBD1. The CDR3 runs 15 residues. Germline loops: CDR1 SGHTA, CDR2 FQGNSA. Germline trimming cut 1 base from V and 4 bases from J; bases unmatched to any gene: 4. Written as DNA, the CDR3 is TGTGCCAGCAGCTTAGGGGGACAGGGTGGAGAGACCCAGTACTTC. Protein product: CASSLGGQGGETQYF. The variable domain in full, completed from reference TRBV7-2 and TRBJ2-5, reads GAGVSQSPSNKVTEKGKDVELRCDPISGHTALYWYRQSLGQGLEFLIYFQGNSAPDKSGLPSDRFSAERTGGSVSTLTIQRTQQEDSAVYLCASSLGGQGGETQYFGPGTRLLVL.

The table lists this clonotype with a few counts. The genes are TRBV5-5 and TRBJ1-3, with D hard to call. This CDR3 is 15 amino acids long. Trimming shortened V by 1 base and J by 0 bases, and 8 bases separated the two germline ends. The germline V gene encodes CDR1 SGHKS and CDR2 YYEKEE (reference sequence). CDR3: CASSLRFTSGNTIYF. CDR3 in DNA: TGTGCCAGCAGCTTGAGGTTTACCTCTGGAAACACCATATATTTT.

The chain employs TRBV5-4 and TRBJ2-7; D is tentatively TRBD1 or TRBD2 (5 bases each). Between the trimmed V and J ends, which lost 4 bases and 6 bases, there was a span of 17 bases. CDR1 and CDR2 (germline): SGHNT, YYREEE (reference sequence). The CDR3 contains 14 residues. CDR3 residues: CASSSRDRGSEQYV. The CDR3 region has the DNA TGTGCCAGCAGCAGCCGGGACCGCGGATCCGAGCAGTACGTC.

CDR3 bases: TGTGCCTGGGGTCCCTGGAGCAGCACAGATACGCAGTATTTT. Encoded protein: CAWGPWSSTDTQYF. The chain employs TRBV30 and TRBJ2-3; D unresolved. Germline loops: CDR1 GTSNPN, CDR2 SVGIG (reference sequence). This CDR3 is 14 amino acids long. The V gene lost 5 bases and the J gene lost 0 bases, with 12 bases spanning the gap.

The V and J genes are TRBV7-6 and TRBJ2-6, with 8 bases identical to TRBD1. The CDR3 is made up of 17 amino acids. Trimming took 5 bases from V and 0 from J; bases not matched to a gene: 6. Germline V gene sequence: CDR1 SGHVS, CDR2 FNYEAQ. DNA of the CDR3: TGTGCCAGCAGCGCCCGGGACAGGAGCTCTGGGGCCAACGTCCTGACTTTC. Amino acids: CASSARDRSSGANVLTF.

This clonotype was counted at least ten times. The chain is built from TRBV5-1 and TRBJ2-2; maybe TRBD1 (6 bases). CDR1 and CDR2 from the germline V gene are SGHRS and YFSETQ. V lost 0 bases and J 4 bases, leaving 10 bases between the germline ends. The CDR3 is made up of 15 amino acids. Here the CDR3 reads CASSLGQGSTGELFF. The DNA for the CDR3 is TGCGCCAGCAGCTTGGGGCAGGGGAGCACCGGGGAGCTGTTTTTT.

The rearrangement joins TRBV28 to TRBJ1-4; TRBD1 might be the D (6 bases). Germline CDR1 reads MDHEN; CDR2 reads SYDVKM. V lost 7 bases to trimming and J lost 5 bases, with 11 bases between them. The CDR3 is made up of 13 amino acids. The CDR3 DNA reads TGTGCCAGCAAGGACAGTCTAAATGAAAAACTGTTTTTT. Translation: CASKDSLNEKLFF.

This chain uses TRBV7-2 with TRBJ1-5, with unresolved D. Germline CDR1 is SGHTA and CDR2 is FQGNSA. The CDR3 is 15 residues long. V lost 0 bases and J 1 base, leaving 7 bases between the germline ends. CDR3 nucleotide sequence: TGTGCCAGCAGCTTAGCGGCCGCGAGCAATCAGCCCCAGCATTTT. Its translation is CASSLAAASNQPQHF. The complete variable domain, with remaining parts taken from reference TRBV7-2 and TRBJ1-5, reads GAGVSQSPSNKVTEKGKDVELRCDPISGHTALYWYRQSLGQGLEFLIYFQGNSAPDKSGLPSDRFSAERTGGSVSTLTIQRTQQEDSAVYLCASSLAAASNQPQHFGDGTRLSIL.

This chain connects TRBV20-1 to TRBJ2-7; no firm D call. The V gene's germline CDR1 is DFQATT and CDR2 SNEGSKA (reference sequence). V lost 0 bases and J 3 bases, leaving 6 bases between the germline ends. This CDR3 region has 12 residues. The CDR3 reads CSARDAGYEQYF. The CDR3 region has the DNA TGCAGTGCTAGAGACGCCGGCTACGAGCAGTACTTC.

This clonotype was recorded a few times. CDR3 sequence reads: CASSAGLAGPTDTQYF. The CDR3 region has the DNA TGTGCCAGCAGCGCGGGACTAGCGGGGCCCACAGATACGCAGTATTTT. This rearrangement joins TRBV7-6 to TRBJ2-3; 13 nucleotides match TRBD2. Germline V CDR1 and CDR2: SGHVS, FNYEAQ. Trimming at V came to 5 bases and at J to 2 bases, leaving 4 bases not matched to a gene. The CDR3 is 16 residues long.

This chain links TRBV6-6 with TRBJ1-1; the D is unclear. Germline CDR1 reads MNHNY; CDR2 reads SVGAGI (reference sequence). Trimming shortened V by 7 bases and J by 4 bases, and 19 bases separated the two germline ends. The CDR3 is 15 residues long. The CDR3 loop reads CASTMRQDHGTEAFF. The CDR3 bases are TGTGCCAGCACCATGCGCCAGGACCACGGCACTGAAGCTTTCTTT.

This chain uses TRBV2 with TRBJ1-6, with D unresolved. The length of the CDR3 is 14 residues. V gave up 4 bases and J gave up 4 bases, with 8 bases separating them. Germline loops: CDR1 SNHLY, CDR2 FYNNEI. The CDR3 region is CASSGRVYNSPLHF. The CDR3, as DNA: TGTGCCAGCAGTGGCCGAGTGTATAATTCACCCCTCCACTTT.

J is TRBJ2-3 and V is TRBV18, with TRBD1 identical over 7 bases. The germline V gene has CDR1 KGHSH and CDR2 LQKENI. The trim removed 3 bases at V and 6 bases at J, leaving 12 bases unmatched. The CDR3 length is 16 residues. CDR3 sequence reads: CASSPNRRTGPDTQYF. The CDR3 bases are TGTGCCAGCTCACCTAACCGAAGGACAGGACCTGATACGCAGTATTTT.

This clonotype appeared a few times. The chain uses TRBV12-3 or TRBV12-4 and TRBJ2-2, with TRBD2 matching 8 bases. This CDR3 comprises 13 residues. Germline trimming cut 9 bases from V and 8 bases from J; bases unmatched to any gene: 8. The CDR3 loop is CASTPGGWGELFF. The DNA of the CDR3 is TGTGCCAGTACTCCGGGAGGGTGGGGGGAGCTGTTTTTT.

The CDR3 coding sequence is TGTGCCAGCAGTTTCCTAGGACGGGGTACCTACGAGCAGTACTTC. Amino acids: CASSFLGRGTYEQYF. The chain employs TRBV28 and TRBJ2-7; maybe TRBD2 (5 bases). This CDR3 region has 15 residues. With 3 bases removed from V and 2 bases from J, the gap between germline ends came to 14 bases. The germline V gene encodes CDR1 MDHEN and CDR2 SYDVKM.

The J gene is TRBJ2-5, the V gene TRBV28, with D perhaps matching TRBD1 or TRBD2 (5 bases each). Trimming shortened V by 4 bases and J by 5 bases, and 17 bases separated the two germline ends. Germline V gene lookup returns CDR1 MDHEN and CDR2 SYDVKM. The CDR3 is 15 amino acids. The CDR3 DNA is TGTGCCAGCAGTTCTCGGATAGGGGACGGTGAGACCCAGTACTTC. Amino acid sequence: CASSSRIGDGETQYF.

This clonotype was seen a single time. The chain recombines TRBV29-1 with TRBJ2-5; D ambiguous. Germline CDR1 SQVTM, CDR2 ANQGSEA. The CDR3 has 13 amino acids. Trimming pared 5 bases from V and 2 bases from J, leaving 12 bases between. The CDR3 coding sequence is TGCAGCGTTAACAAAGCCCTGCAAGAGACCCAGTACTTC. Protein: CSVNKALQETQYF.

The chain recombines TRBV20-1 with TRBJ2-1, with D uncertain. Trimming took 3 bases from V and 6 from J, leaving 15 bases between them. The CDR3 contains 14 residues. CDR1 and CDR2 (germline): DFQATT, SNEGSKA (reference sequence). The CDR3 nucleotides are TGCAGTGCTAGTCCCCCGGGTCGACTCAATGAGCAGTTCTTC. This gives the protein CSASPPGRLNEQFF.

The chain joins TRBV28 to TRBJ1-2; 7 bases map to TRBD1. The CDR3 runs to 14 residues. V lost 6 bases to trimming and J lost 4 bases; unmatched junction nucleotides: 8. From germline, CDR1 is MDHEN and CDR2 SYDVKM. CDR3 amino acids: CASSDRELGYGYTF. The CDR3 DNA is TGTGCCAGCAGCGACAGGGAACTTGGCTATGGCTACACCTTC.

This clonotype was seen a handful of times. This chain uses TRBV5-8 with TRBJ2-7; D is uncertain. The CDR3 is 16 residues long. Between the trimmed V and J ends, which lost 3 bases and 9 bases, there was a span of 25 bases. Germline V lookup: CDR1 SGHTS, CDR2 YDEGEE. The CDR3 is CASSSAGRPPRGRQYV. CDR3 bases: TGTGCCAGCAGCTCAGCAGGCCGGCCTCCCCGCGGTCGGCAGTACGTC.